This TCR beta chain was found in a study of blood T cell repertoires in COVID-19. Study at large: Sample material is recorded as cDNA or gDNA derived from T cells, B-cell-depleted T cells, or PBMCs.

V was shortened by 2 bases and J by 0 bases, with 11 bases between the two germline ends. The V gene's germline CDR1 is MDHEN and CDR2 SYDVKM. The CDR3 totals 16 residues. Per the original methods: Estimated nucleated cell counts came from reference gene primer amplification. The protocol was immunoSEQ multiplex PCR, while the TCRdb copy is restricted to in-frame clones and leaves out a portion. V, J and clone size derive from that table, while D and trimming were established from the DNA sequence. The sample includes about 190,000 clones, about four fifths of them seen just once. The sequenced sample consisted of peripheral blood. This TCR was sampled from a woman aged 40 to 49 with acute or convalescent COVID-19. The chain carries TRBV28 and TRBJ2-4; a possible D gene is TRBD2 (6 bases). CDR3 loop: CASSLTVAVAKNIQYF. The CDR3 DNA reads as TGTGCCAGCAGTTTAACGGTAGCGGTAGCCAAAAACATTCAGTACTTC.